Presented here are 9 T cell receptor beta chains from one specimen sequenced in a study of cytotoxic CD8 clonotypes in ibrutinib-treated CLL. Generated by immunoSEQ multiplex PCR, the TCRdb table keeps only in-frame clones and is missing some. Of 130,000 or so clones in the sample, about 80% were seen once. Sequencing was performed on PBMCs, taken after 12 months of ibrutinib treatment. Every receptor here comes from a human donor with chronic lymphocytic leukemia.

V usage is TRBV7-9 and J usage is TRBJ1-2, with no clear D. This CDR3 spans 13 amino acids. The germline CDR1 and CDR2 sequences are SEHNR and FQNEAQ (reference sequence). V was shortened by 1 base and J by 4 bases, with 7 bases between the two germline ends. CDR3 sequence (DNA): TGTGCCAGCAGCTTAGGGACCCTCTATGGCTACACCTTC. As protein: CASSLGTLYGYTF.

This chain joins TRBV30 and TRBJ2-7; D call uncertain. From germline, CDR1 is GTSNPN and CDR2 SVGIG (reference sequence). CDR3 length: 12 amino acids. The V gene lost 2 bases and the J gene lost 4 bases, with 9 bases spanning the gap. CDR3 amino acids: CAWSPQQYEQYF. CDR3 in DNA: TGTGCCTGGAGTCCTCAACAGTACGAGCAGTACTTC.

This clone was found a few times. The V and J genes are TRBV14 and TRBJ1-4, with unresolved D. This CDR3 has 15 residues. Trimming pared 0 bases from V and 5 bases from J, leaving 10 bases between. Looked up from germline, CDR1 is SGHDN and CDR2 is FVKESK. The CDR3 is CASSQDPGWNEKLFF. As DNA, the CDR3 is TGTGCCAGCAGCCAAGATCCGGGGTGGAATGAAAAACTGTTTTTT.

CDR3 bases: TGTGCCATCAGAGTTAACTTATTCTCCTACGAGCAGTACTTC. Protein: CAIRVNLFSYEQYF. The genes are TRBV10-3 and TRBJ2-7; D ambiguous. Germline CDR1 ENHRY, CDR2 SYGVKD. The V end lost 6 bases, the J end lost 0 bases, and 12 bases lay between the germline ends. The CDR3 runs 14 residues.

V is TRBV7-8 and J is TRBJ1-2; possibly TRBD1 for D (6 bases). V shed 5 bases and J shed 8 bases, with 18 bases lying between them. The CDR3 is made up of 14 amino acids. The germline CDR1 and CDR2 sequences are SGHVS and FQNEAQ. The CDR3 sequence is CASSPQAGAKGYTF. Here the CDR3 DNA reads TGTGCCAGCAGCCCACAGGCGGGGGCGAAAGGCTACACCTTC.

In its sample, this clone was seen a few times. The chain carries TRBV6-1 and TRBJ2-2; D tentatively fits TRBD1 or TRBD2 (5 bases each). Trimming shortened V by 4 bases and J by 5 bases, and 11 bases separated the two germline ends. This CDR3 is 14 amino acids long. Germline CDR1 and CDR2: MNHNS and SASEGT. CDR3 bases: TGTGCCAGCAGTGCTAGAGAGGGGACCGGGGAGCTGTTTTTT. It encodes CASSAREGTGELFF.

The V and J genes are TRBV4-1 and TRBJ2-7, with TRBD1 matching over 11 bases. There are 16 residues in the CDR3. Germline V CDR1 and CDR2: MGHRA, YSYEKL. With 3 bases clipped from V and 4 bases from J, the junction kept 8 bases outside the gene matches. CDR3 loop: CASSHPGTGGRYEQYF. CDR3 DNA sequence: TGCGCCAGCAGCCACCCCGGGACAGGGGGTAGATACGAGCAGTACTTC.

The chain combines TRBV9 with TRBJ2-7; possibly TRBD1 for D (7 bases). The CDR3 consists of 15 residues. V was shortened by 3 bases and J by 2 bases, with 15 bases between the two germline ends. In germline, CDR1 is SGDLS, CDR2 YYNGEE. CDR3 loop: CASSGGTAGTYEQYF. The DNA of the CDR3 is TGTGCCAGCAGCGGCGGGACAGCCGGAACCTACGAGCAGTACTTC.

V gene TRBV10-3 combines with J gene TRBJ1-1; D is perhaps TRBD1 (6 bases). With 5 bases removed from V and 1 base from J, the gap between germline ends came to 11 bases. The germline gives CDR1 ENHRY, CDR2 SYGVKD. The CDR3 is 14 amino acids. The CDR3 here is CAISRTATNTEAFF. CDR3 DNA sequence: TGTGCCATCAGTCGGACAGCTACGAACACTGAAGCTTTCTTT.